This T cell receptor (beta chain) derives from a study of T cell clonality in common variable immunodeficiency. In its sample, this clone was seen many times. No antigen is known for it. Clones were read by immunoSEQ multiplex PCR, and TCRdb kept only the in-frame ones, dropping some. The sample holds over 30,000 clones, and no clone turns up only once. Study observations and caveats: TCRbeta clonality was increased in CVID versus healthy controls. What drives increased CVID clonality needs T cell subpopulation sequencing.

This receptor was obtained from a person between 18 and 75 years old in good health. Material for sequencing was peripheral blood mononuclear cells.

CDR3 DNA (partial): TGTGCCAGTAGTAGACTAGCGGGGACATACAATGAG. Residues: CASSRLAGTYNE. The entire CDR3 sequence reads CASSRLAGTYNEQFF. The V gene is TRBV19, the J gene TRBJ2-1; 11 positions agree with TRBD2. The read terminates 3 residues ahead of where the CDR3 ends, so the germline J gene completes it. CDR3 size: 15 residues. Per the germline V gene, CDR1 is LNHDA and CDR2 is SQIVND (reference sequence). Trimming removed 4 bases from V and 4 bases from J; junction bases left unmatched: 3.